This T cell receptor (beta chain) was retrieved from a study of T cell repertoires in aging, cancer and after chemotherapy. Whole-study findings and limits: Loss of evenness, beyond lost richness, contributed to age-related TCR diversity decline in cancer patients.

This clonotype was seen only a few times. Its matching antigen is unknown. Multiplex touch-down PCR with TRB-A/B primers amplified rearranged V-D-J TRB sequences. TCRdb fed the multiplex PCR reads into MiXCR, producing one record per CDR3 protein. The data show 4,000 or so distinct CDR3 sequences, roughly 29% seen once. Amplification of TCR beta used genomic DNA extracted from peripheral blood. The CDR3 is made up of 18 amino acids. Germline assignment: CDR1 MNHNS and CDR2 SASEGT. V lost 7 bases and J lost 3; bases outside the gene matches: 14. This receptor was obtained from a human donor in good health. Sequencing was performed on blood. The V and J genes are TRBV6-1 and TRBJ1-4; 10 nucleotides match TRBD1. The CDR3 region is CASNRDRGFERSNEKLFF. In DNA, the CDR3 is TGTGCCAGCAATCGGGACAGGGGATTCGAGAGGTCTAATGAAAAACTGTTTTTT.